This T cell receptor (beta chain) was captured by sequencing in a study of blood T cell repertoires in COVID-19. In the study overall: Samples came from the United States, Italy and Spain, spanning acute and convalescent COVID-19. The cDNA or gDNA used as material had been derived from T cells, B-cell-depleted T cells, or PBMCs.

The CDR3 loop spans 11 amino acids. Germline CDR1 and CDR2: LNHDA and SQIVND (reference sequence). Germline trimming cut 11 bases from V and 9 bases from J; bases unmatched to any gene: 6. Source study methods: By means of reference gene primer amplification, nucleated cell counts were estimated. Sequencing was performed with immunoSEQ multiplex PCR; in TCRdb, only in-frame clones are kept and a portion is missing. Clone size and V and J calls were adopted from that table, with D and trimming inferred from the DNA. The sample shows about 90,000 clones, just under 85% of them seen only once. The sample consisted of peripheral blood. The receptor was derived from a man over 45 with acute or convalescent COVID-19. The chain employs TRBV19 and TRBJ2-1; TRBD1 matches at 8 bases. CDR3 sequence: CASRGLGEQFF. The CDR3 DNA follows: TGTGCCTCCAGGGGGCTTGGTGAGCAGTTCTTC.